This passage covers 31 T cell receptor beta chains from one sample sequenced in a study of regulatory dendritic cells for organ transplantation. Measured with immunoSEQ multiplex PCR; TCRdb has only the in-frame clones, and not every one. The sample consists of about 30,000 clones, 70% to 90% of them appearing once. The sequenced material came from naive CD4+ T cells from blood. The subset here: CD45RA+ naive T cells. These receptors all stem from a human donor in good health.

The gene calls are TRBV4-3 and TRBJ2-3, with 7 nucleotides matching TRBD2. The V gene end was trimmed by 2 bases and the J gene end by 0 bases; junction bases not matched to a gene: 11. The germline gives CDR1 LGHNA, CDR2 YSLEER. The CDR3 runs 18 residues. This CDR3 is CASSQYHAGVPSTDTQYF. CDR3 sequence (DNA): TGCGCCAGCAGCCAATACCACGCGGGGGTCCCTAGCACAGATACGCAGTATTTT.

Turning to this clone: The germline gene is not matched at one end of the junction; a read error may be the cause. The chain uses TRBV7-7 and TRBJ2-5; 10 positions match TRBD1. Germline lookup yields CDR1 SSHAT and CDR2 FNYEAQ (reference sequence). The CDR3 has 13 residues. The CDR3 loop is CASSGQGGETQYF. As DNA, the CDR3 is TGTGCTAGCAGCGGACAGGGGGGGGAGACCCAGTACTTC.

This sequence joins TRBV6-5 and TRBJ2-1, with 10 bases that match TRBD1. In germline, CDR1 is MNHEY, CDR2 SVGAGI. This CDR3 region has 15 residues. The junction had 9 bases not matched to a gene; V was cut back by 10 bases and J by 3 bases. The CDR3 is CATKPRTGGYNEQFF. The CDR3 nucleotides are TGTGCCACCAAACCCCGGACAGGGGGCTACAATGAGCAGTTCTTC.

The V call is TRBV7-2, the J call TRBJ2-5, with 8 positions matching TRBD2. The CDR3 consists of 15 residues. Germline assignment: CDR1 SGHTA and CDR2 FQGNSA. The junction had 4 bases not matched to a gene; V was cut back by 2 bases and J by 2 bases. The CDR3 bases are TGTGCCAGCAGCTTAAATTCGGGGGGGCAAGAGACCCAGTACTTC. Its translation: CASSLNSGGQETQYF. Filled out from reference TRBV7-2 and TRBJ2-5, the complete variable domain reads GAGVSQSPSNKVTEKGKDVELRCDPISGHTALYWYRQSLGQGLEFLIYFQGNSAPDKSGLPSDRFSAERTGGSVSTLTIQRTQQEDSAVYLCASSLNSGGQETQYFGPGTRLLVL.

DNA of the CDR3: TGTGCCAGCAGCTTAACGGGCCATGCGAACACCGGGGAGCTGTTTTTT. As protein: CASSLTGHANTGELFF. This rearrangement joins TRBV7-3 to TRBJ2-2, with D uncertain. CDR3 length: 16 amino acids. Per the germline V gene, CDR1 is SGHTA and CDR2 is FQGTGA. Trimming removed 0 bases at V and 0 bases at J, with 8 bases between.

V usage is TRBV4-2 and J usage is TRBJ1-1, with a possible D match to TRBD1 (5 bases). The germline V gene encodes CDR1 LGHNA and CDR2 YNFKEQ. V dropped 4 bases and J dropped 2 bases, with 8 bases sitting between them. The CDR3 totals 13 residues. The CDR3 is CASSRDQNTEAFF. DNA of the CDR3: TGTGCCAGCAGCCGGGACCAAAACACTGAAGCTTTCTTT.

The genes are TRBV9 and TRBJ1-4; D gene unclear. Deletions cut 0 bases from V and 0 bases from J, with 6 bases between. CDR1 is SGDLS, CDR2 YYNGEE, per germline. The CDR3 sequence is 15 residues long. CDR3 sequence: CASSVAPTTNEKLFF. CDR3 nucleotides: TGTGCCAGCAGCGTAGCACCTACAACTAATGAAAAACTGTTTTTT.

The chain joins TRBV12-2 to TRBJ2-7; the DNA was not compared with TRBD2, the D call given in the table. TRBV12-2 is listed as a pseudogene. The CDR3 contains 16 residues. DNA for the CDR3: TGTGCAAGTCGCTTAGTGAGCAGCGGGAGATCCTACGAGCAGTACTTC. Its protein product is CASRLVSSGRSYEQYF.

This clone is a singleton in its sample. In DNA, the CDR3 is TGTGCCAGCAGTTTATTTCAGGGGATGGGCACTGAAGCTTTCTTT. Residues: CASSLFQGMGTEAFF. The V gene is TRBV28, the J gene TRBJ1-1, with a weak D call TRBD1 (6 bases). From germline, CDR1 is MDHEN and CDR2 SYDVKM. V was cut by 1 base and J by 4 bases, with 13 bases left in between. This CDR3 has 15 residues.

V usage is TRBV27 and J usage is TRBJ2-5; D may be TRBD1 (6 bases). The CDR3 loop spans 13 amino acids. The germline V gene has CDR1 MNHEY and CDR2 SMNVEV (reference sequence). Trimming left V 4 bases short and J 3 bases short, with 9 bases between. This CDR3 reads CASSWAGEETQYF. The CDR3 nucleotides read TGTGCCAGCAGTTGGGCAGGGGAAGAGACCCAGTACTTC.

The genes are TRBV6-5 and TRBJ2-3; D not resolved. Germline V gene data show CDR1 as MNHEY and CDR2 as SVGAGI. The CDR3 is 13 amino acids. The V end was cut by 0 bases, the J end by 5 bases, with 6 bases between. The CDR3 loop is CASSYSTGDTQYF. The CDR3 coding sequence is TGTGCCAGCAGTTACTCGACCGGAGATACGCAGTATTTT.

This clone was picked up a small number of times. This chain links TRBV4-2 with TRBJ1-6; 7 bases match TRBD1. The V and J ends lost 3 bases and 5 bases, in that order; junction bases with no gene match: 7. CDR1 and CDR2 (germline): LGHNA, YNFKEQ. The CDR3 has 16 amino acids. The CDR3 bases are TGTGCCAGCAGCCAGGAAGCCGGGACAGATAATTCACCCCTCCACTTT. Its translation: CASSQEAGTDNSPLHF.

This chain uses TRBV30 with TRBJ1-2, with D maybe TRBD1 (6 bases). V was cut by 5 bases and J by 0 bases, with 16 bases left in between. CDR1 GTSNPN and CDR2 SVGIG come from the germline V gene (reference sequence). The CDR3 length is 15 residues. This CDR3 is CAWRQAQGANYGYTF. For the CDR3, the DNA is TGTGCCTGGCGGCAGGCACAGGGAGCTAACTATGGCTACACCTTC. The full variable domain, in which reference TRBV30 and TRBJ1-2 provide the parts outside the CDR3, is SQTIHQWPATLVQPVGSPLSLECTVEGTSNPNLYWYRQAAGRGLQLLFYSVGIGQISSEVPQNLSASRPQDRQFILSSKKLLLSDSGFYLCAWRQAQGANYGYTFGSGTRLTVV.

The rearrangement links TRBV2 to TRBJ2-3, with D perhaps matching TRBD2 (7 bases). Trimming took off 7 bases at V and 6 bases at J, with 26 bases between the two ends. CDR1 and CDR2 (germline): SNHLY, FYNNEI. This CDR3 region has 17 residues. CDR3: CASNLMGGGLLSDTQYF. The CDR3 DNA reads TGTGCCAGCAACTTGATGGGGGGGGGCCTTTTGTCCGATACGCAGTATTTT.

The chain is built from TRBV19 and TRBJ2-3, with 12 positions matching TRBD2. Germline V gives CDR1 LNHDA, CDR2 SQIVND (reference sequence). Trimming removed 5 bases from V and 6 bases from J; junction bases left unmatched: 18. The CDR3 spans 19 residues. The CDR3 nucleotides read TGTGCCAGTAGTCACGTTACACTAGCGGGGGGAGCGAGCGGCGATACGCAGTATTTT. Translation gives CASSHVTLAGGASGDTQYF.

This chain joins TRBV13 and TRBJ2-1, with 10 bases lining up with TRBD1. V lost 5 bases, J lost 7 bases, and 14 bases stayed unmatched. The CDR3 runs 17 residues. Germline V gene data show CDR1 as PRHDT and CDR2 as FYEKMQ (reference sequence). CDR3 DNA sequence: TGTGCCAGCAGCCCACGACCTGGGGACAGGGGAACAAATGAGCAGTTCTTC. It is translated as CASSPRPGDRGTNEQFF.

This sequence joins TRBV19 and TRBJ2-1; 8 positions agree with TRBD2. Germline trimming cut 3 bases from V and 5 bases from J; bases unmatched to any gene: 9. The CDR3 runs to 16 residues. In germline, CDR1 is LNHDA, CDR2 SQIVND (reference sequence). The CDR3 coding sequence is TGTGCCAGTAGTATCATTCGGACTAGCAAAAACAATGAGCAGTTCTTC. Its translation: CASSIIRTSKNNEQFF.

The CDR3 region is CASSRLGHGRSGTIYF. In DNA, the CDR3 is TGTGCCAGTAGCAGATTGGGACACGGGCGCTCTGGCACCATATATTTT. The V gene is TRBV19, the J gene TRBJ1-3, with a possible D match to TRBD1 (6 bases). The CDR3 spans 16 residues. CDR1 is LNHDA, CDR2 SQIVND, per germline (reference sequence). The germline V and J ends were trimmed by 6 bases and 9 bases, with 24 bases remaining between them.

The chain carries TRBV7-9 and TRBJ2-1; D is perhaps TRBD1 (7 bases). Per germline, CDR1 SEHNR and CDR2 FQNEAQ (reference sequence). Trimming took off 2 bases at V and 9 bases at J, with 14 bases between the two ends. The CDR3 spans 14 residues. Here the CDR3 DNA reads TGTGCCAGCAGCTTAACCAGGGGGGTCGCTGAGCAGTTCTTC. Translation: CASSLTRGVAEQFF. The entire variable domain, with the rest obtained from reference TRBV7-9 and TRBJ2-1, is as follows: DTGVSQNPRHKITKRGQNVTFRCDPISEHNRLYWYRQTLGQGPEFLTYFQNEAQLEKSRLLSDRFSAERPKGSFSTLEIQRTEQGDSAMYLCASSLTRGVAEQFFGPGTRLTVL.

Only one count was recorded for this clone. The V gene is TRBV5-1, the J gene TRBJ1-3; D not certain. Trimming removed 4 bases at V and 3 bases at J, with 14 bases between. This CDR3 is built from 15 residues. Germline CDR1 is SGHRS and CDR2 is YFSETQ. CDR3 sequence (DNA): TGCGCCAGCAGCCCGGCCATGGTAGATGGAAACACCATATATTTT. Its translation: CASSPAMVDGNTIYF.

The chain has TRBV7-3 and TRBJ2-7; 13 bases are a match to TRBD2. With 0 bases clipped from V and 6 bases from J, the junction kept 2 bases outside the gene matches. The CDR3 sequence is 15 residues long. Germline lookup yields CDR1 SGHTA and CDR2 FQGTGA. CDR3 in amino acids: CASSLTGTSGTEQYF. As DNA, the CDR3 is TGTGCCAGCAGCTTAACCGGGACTAGCGGGACCGAGCAGTACTTC.

CDR3 sequence reads: CASSQDAGGRSADTQYF. CDR3 in DNA: TGTGCCAGCAGCCAAGACGCGGGGGGGCGAAGTGCAGATACGCAGTATTTT. The chain recombines TRBV4-2 with TRBJ2-3; 9 bases match TRBD2. The CDR3 is made up of 17 amino acids. V dropped 0 bases and J dropped 4; count of bases not matched to a gene: 8. CDR1 is LGHNA, CDR2 YNFKEQ, per germline.

This chain connects TRBV7-9 to TRBJ1-1; 7 nucleotides agree with TRBD1. Germline values: CDR1 SEHNR, CDR2 FQNEAQ (reference sequence). CDR3 length: 14 amino acids. V trimming: 8 bases; J trimming: 2 bases; junction bases outside the gene matches: 8. Here the CDR3 reads CASGMNRGNTEAFF. The DNA for the CDR3 is TGTGCCAGCGGGATGAACAGGGGAAACACTGAAGCTTTCTTT.

This clone has just a few counts. The gene calls are TRBV2 and TRBJ1-5; a possible D gene is TRBD1 (6 bases). V lost 7 bases and J 7 bases, leaving 20 bases between the germline ends. This CDR3 has 15 residues. Germline CDR1 and CDR2: SNHLY and FYNNEI. The CDR3 region is CASTFDRSAGQPQHF. The CDR3 bases are TGTGCCAGCACCTTCGACAGGTCAGCTGGGCAGCCCCAGCATTTT.

The chain couples TRBV7-9 to TRBJ2-7, with 10 bases lining up with TRBD1. The germline CDR1 and CDR2 sequences are SEHNR and FQNEAQ (reference sequence). The CDR3 has 17 residues. Trimming removed 3 bases from V and 5 bases from J; junction bases left unmatched: 13. The CDR3 here is CASSFPKGGQGTNEQYF. As DNA, the CDR3 is TGTGCCAGCAGCTTCCCCAAGGGGGGACAGGGGACAAACGAGCAGTACTTC. The complete variable domain, with remaining parts taken from reference TRBV7-9 and TRBJ2-7, reads DTGVSQNPRHKITKRGQNVTFRCDPISEHNRLYWYRQTLGQGPEFLTYFQNEAQLEKSRLLSDRFSAERPKGSFSTLEIQRTEQGDSAMYLCASSFPKGGQGTNEQYFGPGTRLTVT.

The chain employs TRBV2 and TRBJ2-7, with unresolved D. The CDR3 is 11 amino acids. Looked up from germline, CDR1 is SNHLY and CDR2 is FYNNEI. V lost 8 bases to trimming and J lost 4 bases, with 9 bases between them. The CDR3 DNA is TGTGCCAGCGGTACCCGTTACGAGCAGTACTTC. This gives the protein CASGTRYEQYF.

The chain joins TRBV5-4 to TRBJ2-1; the D is unclear. The CDR3 has 14 residues. V gave up 0 bases and J gave up 5 bases, with 9 bases separating them. CDR1 and CDR2 from the germline V gene are SGHNT and YYREEE (reference sequence). The chain's CDR3 is CASSLGGNDNEQFF. CDR3 in DNA: TGTGCCAGCAGCTTGGGTGGGAATGACAATGAGCAGTTCTTC.

The chain recombines TRBV6-5 with TRBJ1-3, with 7 bases matching TRBD1. The J segment lost 3 bases and the V segment lost 5 bases, leaving 7 bases of the junction unmatched. CDR1 and CDR2 (germline): MNHEY, SVGAGI. CDR3 length: 15 amino acids. The CDR3 nucleotides read TGTGCCAGCAGTAGAACGACAGGGAGTGGAAACACCATATATTTT. Residues: CASSRTTGSGNTIYF.

The V call is TRBV28, the J call TRBJ2-7; 10 nucleotides align to TRBD1. V dropped 2 bases and J dropped 4; count of bases not matched to a gene: 2. The germline CDR1 and CDR2 sequences are MDHEN and SYDVKM. The CDR3 runs 14 residues. As DNA, the CDR3 is TGTGCCAGCAGTTTAGTGGGACAGGGGTACGAGCAGTACTTC. As protein: CASSLVGQGYEQYF. Together with reference TRBV28 and TRBJ2-7, the CDR3 gives the full variable domain: DVKVTQSSRYLVKRTGEKVFLECVQDMDHENMFWYRQDPGLGLRLIYFSYDVKMKEKGDIPEGYSVSREKKERFSLILESASTNQTSMYLCASSLVGQGYEQYFGPGTRLTVT.

This clone appeared a few times. A junction end diverges from the germline sequence, so it may reflect a read error. The CDR3 sequence is CASSIDRASGNTIYF. The CDR3 nucleotides read TGTGCCAGTAGCATAGACAGGGCGTCTGGAAACACCATATATTTT. The chain carries TRBV19 and TRBJ1-3; 7 bases are shared with TRBD1. Per germline, CDR1 LNHDA and CDR2 SQIVND (reference sequence). The CDR3 spans 15 residues.

This clone has a handful of counts. The gene calls are TRBV18 and TRBJ1-5; a possible D gene is TRBD1 (5 bases). Trimming pared 3 bases from V and 8 bases from J, leaving 20 bases between. CDR3 length: 16 residues. Germline V lookup: CDR1 KGHSH, CDR2 LQKENI. Written as DNA, the CDR3 is TGTGCCAGCTCACCGACCGGGACTGCCTTGGGGGAGCCCCAGCATTTT. Translated: CASSPTGTALGEPQHF.